The 29 T cell receptor beta chains reported below all come from one sample, sequenced in a study of T cell changes during pregnancy in multiple sclerosis. The data were produced by immunoSEQ multiplex PCR, yet TCRdb's version contains in-frame clones alone and is incomplete. The sample records approximately 66,000 clones, around nine tenths being singletons. This sample comprised CD8+ T cells from peripheral blood mononuclear cells, obtained before pregnancy. All receptors come from a female donor with multiple sclerosis, enrolled in a pregnancy study.

The V call is TRBV19, the J call TRBJ2-5; D might be TRBD2 (6 bases). CDR3 length: 14 amino acids. V was shortened by 3 bases and J by 1 base, with 9 bases between the two germline ends. The germline CDR1 and CDR2 sequences are LNHDA and SQIVND (reference sequence). CDR3 amino acids: CASSIGSGQETQYF. CDR3 bases: TGTGCCAGTAGTATCGGTAGCGGCCAAGAGACCCAGTACTTC.

The V gene is TRBV27, the J gene TRBJ2-7; weak D call: TRBD1 (7 bases). Germline CDR1 reads MNHEY; CDR2 reads SMNVEV (reference sequence). V was clipped by 5 bases and J by 6 bases, with 14 bases between them. The CDR3 runs 13 residues. CDR3 bases: TGTGCCAGCAGTCCAAACCAGGGGGGCGAGCAGTACTTC. Translating it yields CASSPNQGGEQYF.

J is TRBJ1-2 and V is TRBV30; D not resolved. The V end lost 2 bases, the J end lost 6 bases, and 10 bases lay between the germline ends. The CDR3 spans 12 residues. From germline, CDR1 is GTSNPN and CDR2 SVGIG (reference sequence). The CDR3, as DNA: TGTGCCTGGAGTCCCACACCCGATGGCTACACCTTC. Its protein is CAWSPTPDGYTF. Filled out from reference TRBV30 and TRBJ1-2, the complete variable domain reads SQTIHQWPATLVQPVGSPLSLECTVEGTSNPNLYWYRQAAGRGLQLLFYSVGIGQISSEVPQNLSASRPQDRQFILSSKKLLLSDSGFYLCAWSPTPDGYTFGSGTRLTVV.

The V gene is TRBV10-3, the J gene TRBJ1-1; D unresolved. Between the trimmed V and J ends, which lost 6 bases and 3 bases, there was a span of 17 bases. The CDR3 extends over 15 amino acids. Germline V gene data show CDR1 as ENHRY and CDR2 as SYGVKD. CDR3 sequence reads: CAIRPAGEKDTEAFF. DNA of the CDR3: TGTGCCATCAGACCCGCCGGGGAGAAAGACACTGAAGCTTTCTTT.

This chain links TRBV6-1 with TRBJ2-1; D is ambiguous. Trimming stripped 6 bases from V and 5 bases from J, with 14 bases between. The germline V gene has CDR1 MNHNS and CDR2 SASEGT. The CDR3 contains 14 residues. CDR3 sequence reads: CASSDAGGNNEQFF. The CDR3 nucleotides read TGTGCCAGCAGCGACGCTGGCGGTAACAATGAGCAGTTCTTC.

The chain has TRBV5-4 and TRBJ2-7; 7 bases agree with TRBD1. Germline V CDR1 and CDR2: SGHNT, YYREEE (reference sequence). The V segment lost 4 bases and the J segment 2 bases; nucleotides outside the gene matches: 3. The CDR3 is 13 residues long. CDR3 nucleotide sequence: TGTGCCAGCAGCGCCGGGACAGCCTACGAGCAGTACTTC. It yields the protein CASSAGTAYEQYF.

The rearrangement links TRBV7-6 to TRBJ2-3; the match to TRBD2 covers 8 bases. The CDR3 spans 14 residues. Looked up from germline, CDR1 is SGHVS and CDR2 is FNYEAQ. Germline trimming cut 5 bases from V and 6 bases from J; bases unmatched to any gene: 7. This CDR3 is CASSPAVAGDTQYF. The DNA of the CDR3 is TGTGCCAGCAGCCCGGCGGTAGCGGGGGATACGCAGTATTTT.

The V and J genes are TRBV6-5 and TRBJ2-2; 8 nucleotides line up with TRBD2. The CDR3 loop spans 15 amino acids. Unmatched junction bases numbered 11, after V lost 8 bases and J lost 6 bases. Germline V gene sequence: CDR1 MNHEY, CDR2 SVGAGI. CDR3 nucleotides: TGTGCCAGCCGGGGGGGGCGTGCCGATCCCGGGGAGCTGTTTTTT. It specifies CASRGGRADPGELFF.

The chain recombines TRBV7-6 with TRBJ1-1; TRBD1 agrees at 7 bases. Germline V CDR1 and CDR2: SGHVS, FNYEAQ. After removal of 1 base from V and 8 bases from J, the junction contained 10 bases not matched to a gene. The CDR3 spans 15 residues. The CDR3 is CASSLERTGFREAFF. In DNA form, the CDR3 reads TGTGCCAGCAGCTTAGAGAGGACAGGCTTTCGGGAAGCTTTCTTT.

This clone was counted a single time. The J gene is TRBJ1-1, the V gene TRBV5-1; D possibly corresponds to TRBD1 (5 bases). Per germline, CDR1 SGHRS and CDR2 YFSETQ. V lost 2 bases and J 1 base, leaving 9 bases between the germline ends. This CDR3 has 14 residues. For the CDR3, the DNA is TGCGCCAGCAGCTTTCGGGGGGGGAACACTGAAGCTTTCTTT. Amino acids: CASSFRGGNTEAFF.

The chain couples TRBV7-3 to TRBJ2-7, with 9 positions matching TRBD2. This CDR3 contains 15 residues. The germline V gene has CDR1 SGHTA and CDR2 FQGTGA. V lost 2 bases to trimming and J lost 3 bases; unmatched junction nucleotides: 5. The CDR3 region is CASSLEAGGSYEQYF. The CDR3, as DNA: TGTGCCAGCAGCTTAGAAGCGGGGGGAAGCTACGAGCAGTACTTC.

The chain carries TRBV9 and TRBJ2-1; D possibly corresponds to TRBD2 (5 bases). The CDR3 consists of 13 residues. CDR1 is SGDLS, CDR2 YYNGEE, per germline. Trimming cost V 4 bases and J 6 bases, with 11 bases left between them. The CDR3 here is CASSPTSGNEQFF. The CDR3 coding sequence is TGTGCCAGCAGCCCCACTAGTGGCAATGAGCAGTTCTTC.

The rearrangement uses TRBV6-5 and TRBJ1-1; D remains unclear. The V and J ends lost 6 bases and 2 bases respectively, with 4 bases between them. The CDR3 is made up of 11 amino acids. Germline values: CDR1 MNHEY, CDR2 SVGAGI. DNA of the CDR3: TGTGCCAGCAGACTAAACACTGAAGCTTTCTTT. Translating it yields CASRLNTEAFF.

The chain couples TRBV4-1 to TRBJ1-3; D gene uncertain. This CDR3 is 16 amino acids long. The V end was cut by 1 base, the J end by 1 base, with 11 bases between. Per the germline V gene, CDR1 is MGHRA and CDR2 is YSYEKL. The CDR3 reads CASSQGQRSSGNTIYF. The CDR3 DNA is TGCGCCAGCAGCCAAGGTCAGCGGAGTTCTGGAAACACCATATATTTT.

Concerning this clone itself: A read error may produce the germline difference seen at one junction end. The V and J genes are TRBV2 and TRBJ2-1; 9 bases fit TRBD1. The CDR3 consists of 13 residues. From germline, CDR1 is SNHLY and CDR2 FYNNEI. For the CDR3, the DNA is TGTGCCAGCAGTGAAGGATTGGGACAGGGCTTGGTCTTC. It encodes CASSEGLGQGLVF.

The chain has TRBV9 and TRBJ2-7; D might be TRBD1 (5 bases). Deletions cut 3 bases from V and 4 bases from J, with 20 bases between. This CDR3 is 16 amino acids long. Germline V gene data show CDR1 as SGDLS and CDR2 as YYNGEE. CDR3 amino acids: CASSEGSETVSYEQYF. DNA for the CDR3: TGTGCCAGCAGCGAGGGGTCGGAGACGGTCTCGTACGAGCAGTACTTC.

The J gene is TRBJ1-2, the V gene TRBV4-1; TRBD1 agrees at 7 bases. From germline, CDR1 is MGHRA and CDR2 YSYEKL. J was trimmed by 5 bases and V by 0 bases; bases with no gene match: 9. The CDR3 covers 16 residues. The CDR3 sequence is CASSQDFPGQAYGYTF. The CDR3 nucleotides are TGCGCCAGCAGCCAAGATTTTCCCGGACAGGCTTATGGCTACACCTTC.

V gene TRBV4-2 combines with J gene TRBJ1-5, with D uncertain. The CDR3 length is 13 residues. Trimming pared 0 bases from V and 6 bases from J, leaving 6 bases between. Germline-derived CDR1 and CDR2 are LGHNA and YNFKEQ. The CDR3 DNA reads as TGTGCCAGCAGCCAAGAGGCGGCTCAGCCCCAGCATTTT. Translation: CASSQEAAQPQHF.

This sequence joins TRBV27 and TRBJ1-4, with a weak D call TRBD1 (6 bases). V was pared by 2 bases and J by 8 bases, with 18 bases between. This CDR3 is built from 16 residues. Germline CDR1 and CDR2: MNHEY and SMNVEV (reference sequence). The CDR3 nucleotides read TGTGCCAGCAGTTTAGGGGACACCGACTCGGGAGAAAAACTGTTTTTT. Encoded protein: CASSLGDTDSGEKLFF.

The chain recombines TRBV29-1 with TRBJ1-3; D is perhaps TRBD1 (6 bases). The CDR3 consists of 13 residues. The V and J ends lost 4 bases and 4 bases respectively, with 11 bases between them. The germline CDR1 and CDR2 sequences are SQVTM and ANQGSEA. CDR3 residues: CSVGGHEGNTIYF. DNA of the CDR3: TGCAGCGTTGGGGGACACGAGGGAAACACCATATATTTT.

The chain employs TRBV7-3 and TRBJ2-1; no clear D. Germline CDR1 SGHTA, CDR2 FQGTGA. V was trimmed by 1 base and J by 10 bases, leaving 11 bases between them. The length of the CDR3 is 13 residues. CDR3 loop: CASSLNPGSEQFF. The CDR3 DNA follows: TGTGCCAGCAGCTTAAATCCCGGGTCCGAGCAGTTCTTC.

The chain carries TRBV2 and TRBJ2-7; possibly TRBD2 for D (5 bases). This CDR3 is 13 amino acids long. CDR1 SNHLY and CDR2 FYNNEI come from the germline V gene. V lost 7 bases to trimming and J lost 1 base, with 11 bases between them. CDR3 residues: CASTRPGSYEQYF. The CDR3 region has the DNA TGTGCCAGCACCCGCCCGGGATCCTACGAGCAGTACTTC.

This sequence joins TRBV2 and TRBJ2-3; 9 nucleotides match TRBD2. With V trimmed by 6 bases and J by 1 base, 5 bases remained unmatched. The CDR3 has 15 residues. Germline loops: CDR1 SNHLY, CDR2 FYNNEI. The CDR3 reads CASRISGGRTDTQYF. In DNA, the CDR3 is TGTGCCAGCAGGATTAGCGGGGGCCGCACAGATACGCAGTATTTT.

The chain employs TRBV6-1 and TRBJ1-4; possible D gene TRBD1, 5 bases. CDR3 size: 15 residues. Between the trimmed V and J ends, which lost 4 bases and 0 bases, there was a span of 9 bases. CDR1 MNHNS and CDR2 SASEGT come from the germline V gene. CDR3 residues: CASSGQTATNEKLFF. CDR3 sequence (DNA): TGTGCCAGCAGTGGACAGACTGCAACTAATGAAAAACTGTTTTTT.

The chain links TRBV18 to TRBJ2-7; D unresolved. The length of the CDR3 is 14 residues. V lost 3 bases and J 2 bases, leaving 11 bases between the germline ends. CDR1 is KGHSH and CDR2 is LQKENI in the germline V gene. The CDR3 protein is CASSPPIRAYEQYF. The CDR3 DNA is TGTGCCAGCTCACCCCCGATTCGGGCCTACGAGCAGTACTTC. The whole variable domain, filled in from reference TRBV18 and TRBJ2-7, reads NAGVMQNPRHLVRRRGQEARLRCSPMKGHSHVYWYRQLPEEGLKFMVYLQKENIIDESGMPKERFSAEFPKEGPSILRIQQVVRGDSAAYFCASSPPIRAYEQYFGPGTRLTVT.

This chain uses TRBV19 with TRBJ2-7; maybe TRBD1 (7 bases). The CDR3 runs 14 residues. The germline V gene encodes CDR1 LNHDA and CDR2 SQIVND (reference sequence). With 5 bases removed from V and 2 bases from J, the gap between germline ends came to 13 bases. The CDR3 region is CASSRGDRPYEQYF. The DNA of the CDR3 is TGTGCCAGTAGTCGCGGGGACAGACCCTACGAGCAGTACTTC.

The CDR3 DNA reads TGTGCCAGCAGCGGAACCTCGACAGGGCCCTATGGCTACACCTTC. Amino acid sequence: CASSGTSTGPYGYTF. The chain uses TRBV9 and TRBJ1-2, with 7 bases that match TRBD1. CDR3 length equals 15 residues. V dropped 3 bases and J dropped 4; count of bases not matched to a gene: 9. Germline assignment: CDR1 SGDLS and CDR2 YYNGEE.

J is TRBJ2-3 and V is TRBV6-4; 13 positions agree with TRBD2. This CDR3 region has 16 residues. Germline CDR1 reads MRHNA; CDR2 reads SNTAGT. The J segment lost 1 base and the V segment lost 4 bases, leaving 2 bases of the junction unmatched. In nucleotides, the CDR3 is TGTGCCAGCAGTGTCGGGACTAGCGGGGGCACAGATACGCAGTATTTT. It codes for CASSVGTSGGTDTQYF.

The CDR3 DNA reads as TGTGCCAGCAGCTTGGCGGACAGTAGAAATTCACCCCTCCACTTT. Translated: CASSLADSRNSPLHF. The rearrangement joins TRBV5-4 to TRBJ1-6; TRBD1 is a possible D gene (6 bases). Germline CDR1 SGHNT, CDR2 YYREEE (reference sequence). Trimming pared 0 bases from V and 7 bases from J, leaving 11 bases between. This CDR3 contains 15 residues.